Included here is one T cell receptor beta chain sequence, with context. As yet, its antigen is unknown. Germline CDR1 reads SGHRS; CDR2 reads YFSETQ. Trimming left V 2 bases short and J 3 bases short, with 21 bases between. This CDR3 has 17 amino acids. Profiled with immunoSEQ multiplex PCR; TCRdb holds only in-frame clones, not every one. The table has a few million clones, 90% to 95% seen once. Terminally differentiated effector memory CD45RA+ cells were excluded from the naive CD8 cells, which were CD45RO-negative and positively selected for CCR7. This record comes from a study of shared clonotypes between healthy human individuals. Study-level background: For every donor, three CD4 naive, three CD4 memory, two CD8 naive and one CD8 memory plates were used. Overall study findings and caveats: Relative to clonotypes present in all four donors, those not shared had lower generation probabilities. Researchers found naive subsets generally carried larger estimated richness than memory subsets.

Source material: naive CD8+ T cells from PBMCs. V is TRBV5-1 and J is TRBJ2-7; D unresolved. This clonotype was obtained from a man between 18 and 35 years old in good health. Some clones in this sample may be carry-over from other donors' samples. The CDR3 region has the DNA TGCGCCAGCAGCTTCGGCAGCTTCCTGGAGCAATTCTACGAGCAGTACTTC. It yields the protein CASSFGSFLEQFYEQYF.